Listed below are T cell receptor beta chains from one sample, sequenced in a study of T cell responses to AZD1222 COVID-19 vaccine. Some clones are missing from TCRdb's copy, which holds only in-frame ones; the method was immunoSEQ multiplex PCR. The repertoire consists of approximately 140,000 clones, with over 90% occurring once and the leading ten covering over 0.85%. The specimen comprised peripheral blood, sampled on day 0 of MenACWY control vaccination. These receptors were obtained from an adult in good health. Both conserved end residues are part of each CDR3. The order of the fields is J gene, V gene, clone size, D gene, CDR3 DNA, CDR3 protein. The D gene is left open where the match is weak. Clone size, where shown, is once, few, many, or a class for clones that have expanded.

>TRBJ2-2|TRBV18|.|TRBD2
TGTGCCAGCTCACCACGGCTAGCGGGAGTGTCCGGGGAGCTGTTTTTT
CASSPRLAGVSGELFF
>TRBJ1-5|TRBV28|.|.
TGTGCCAGCAGTTTTCTAGGGCAGCCCCAGCATTTT
CASSFLGQPQHF
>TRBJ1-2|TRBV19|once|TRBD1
TGTGCCAGTACCTCACGAGACAGGGGCTATGGCTACACCTTC
CASTSRDRGYGYTF
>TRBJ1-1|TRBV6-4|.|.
TGTGCCAGCAAGTATCCGATCGGGCGGGCCGGGTCGGACCTGAACACTGAAGCTTTCTTT
CASKYPIGRAGSDLNTEAFF
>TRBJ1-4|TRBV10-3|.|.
TGTGCCATCAGCTCGACGGCAACTAATGAAAAACTGTTTTTT
CAISSTATNEKLFF
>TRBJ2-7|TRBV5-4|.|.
TGTGCCAGCAGCTTGGCTAGCACGGGGATGAGGGAGCAGTACTTC
CASSLASTGMREQYF
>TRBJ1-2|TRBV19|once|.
TGTGCCAGTAGTATTTTGAACGGGCGGCTAGGCTACACCTTC
CASSILNGRLGYTF
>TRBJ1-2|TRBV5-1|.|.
TGCGCCAGCAGCTCCCCGGGGTTCGGTGGCTACACCTTC
CASSSPGFGGYTF
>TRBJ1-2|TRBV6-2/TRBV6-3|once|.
TGTGCCAGCAGTTACTCAGTCGGACGGGGGGCGCCGGACTATGGCTACACCTTC
CASSYSVGRGAPDYGYTF
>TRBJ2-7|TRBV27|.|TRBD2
TGTGCCAGCAGTTCATGGGGCGGGAGACCCTCCTACGAGCAGTACTTC
CASSSWGGRPSYEQYF
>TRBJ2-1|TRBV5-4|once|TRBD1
TGTGCCAGCAGCCTGAACAGGGGTCCCACCTACAATGAGCAGTTCTTC
CASSLNRGPTYNEQFF
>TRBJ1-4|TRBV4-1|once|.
TGCGCCAGCAGCCAAGAAAGCGGGACCACTAATGAAAAACTGTTTTTT
CASSQESGTTNEKLFF
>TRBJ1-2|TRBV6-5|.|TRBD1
TGTGCCAGCAGTAGGCCCGGGACAGGGGAAGGTGGCTACACCTTC
CASSRPGTGEGGYTF
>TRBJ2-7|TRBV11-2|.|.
TGTGCCAGCAGCTTAGAACAGATTGAGCAGTACTTC
CASSLEQIEQYF
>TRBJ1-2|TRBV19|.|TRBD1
TGTGCCAGCCGACAGGGTTCTGGCTACACCTTC
CASRQGSGYTF
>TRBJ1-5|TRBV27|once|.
TGTGCCAGCAGTCCCCGACGGAGGGGTCAGCCCCAGCATTTT
CASSPRRRGQPQHF